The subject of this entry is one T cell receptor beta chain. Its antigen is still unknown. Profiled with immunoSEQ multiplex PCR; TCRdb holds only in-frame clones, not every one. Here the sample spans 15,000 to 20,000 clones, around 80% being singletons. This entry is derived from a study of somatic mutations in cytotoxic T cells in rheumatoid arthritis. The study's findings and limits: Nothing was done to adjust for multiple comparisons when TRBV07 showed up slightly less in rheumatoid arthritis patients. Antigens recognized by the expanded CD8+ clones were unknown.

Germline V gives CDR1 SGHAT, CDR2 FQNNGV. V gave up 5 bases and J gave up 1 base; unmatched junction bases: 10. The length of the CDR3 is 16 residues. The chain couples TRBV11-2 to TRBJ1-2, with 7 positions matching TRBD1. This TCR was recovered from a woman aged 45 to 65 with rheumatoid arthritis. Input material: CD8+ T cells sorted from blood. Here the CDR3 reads CASSHSGQPSNYGYTF. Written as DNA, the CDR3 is TGTGCCAGCAGCCATTCGGGACAGCCCAGTAACTATGGCTACACCTTC. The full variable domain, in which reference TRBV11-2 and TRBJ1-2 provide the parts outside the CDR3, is EAGVAQSPRYKIIEKRQSVAFWCNPISGHATLYWYQQILGQGPKLLIQFQNNGVVDDSQLPKDRFSAERLKGVDSTLKIQPAKLEDSAVYLCASSHSGQPSNYGYTFGSGTRLTVV.